These 31 T cell receptor beta chains originate from one sample sequenced in a study of T cell clonality in common variable immunodeficiency. Method: immunoSEQ multiplex PCR; TCRdb's copy keeps in-frame clones and lacks some. The data list 75,000 to 85,000 clones, none observed once; under 1% falls to the top ten. Sequenced sample: peripheral blood mononuclear cells. The origin of the receptors is a person aged 18-70 years in good health.

This clone was seen at least ten times. The observed sequence ends 3 residues before the CDR3 terminus, with the missing tail filled in from the germline J gene. V is TRBV7-9 and J is TRBJ1-6, with D perhaps TRBD1 (5 bases). Looked up from germline, CDR1 is SEHNR and CDR2 is FQNEAQ (reference sequence). V was trimmed by 6 bases and J by 8 bases, leaving 11 bases between them. CDR3 length equals 13 residues. CDR3 sequence reads: CASRRQSDSPLHF. Incomplete CDR3 DNA: TGTGCCAGCAGGCGACAGTCAGATTCACCC.

Ten or more counts support this clone. Read sequence stops 3 residues before the CDR3 end, and the germline J gene provides the missing end. V is TRBV6-4 and J is TRBJ2-1; 7 bases are shared with TRBD2. V trimming: 3 bases; J trimming: 3 bases; junction bases outside the gene matches: 8. Germline values: CDR1 MRHNA, CDR2 SNTAGT. This CDR3 is 16 amino acids long. CDR3 protein: CASSESAAGYYNEQFF. CDR3 DNA, as far as it was read: TGTGCCAGCAGTGAGAGCGCAGCGGGATACTACAATGAG.

This clone was observed at least ten times. Read coverage stops 3 residues before the CDR3 terminus; the germline J gene supplies the remainder. The rearrangement links TRBV19 to TRBJ2-1; maybe TRBD1 (5 bases). The CDR3 covers 18 residues. From germline, CDR1 is LNHDA and CDR2 SQIVND (reference sequence). Trimming pared 2 bases from V and 0 bases from J, leaving 17 bases between. The CDR3 protein is CASSIYRPGGHSYNEQFF. The sequenced part of the CDR3 DNA is TGTGCCAGTAGTATATACCGTCCGGGCGGACACTCCTACAATGAG.

The sample holds many counts of this clone. The read terminates 3 residues before the CDR3 end, so the remaining end is supplied by the germline J gene. The genes are TRBV18 and TRBJ2-3; no clear D gene. CDR3 length equals 20 residues. V lost 3 bases and J 1 base, leaving 26 bases between the germline ends. Germline CDR1 reads KGHSH; CDR2 reads LQKENI. The sequenced CDR3 bases are TGTGCCAGCTCACCGACCAGCTCAGGTTCTCGCCAAACGGGCACAGATACG. Its translation is CASSPTSSGSRQTGTDT. The whole CDR3 is CASSPTSSGSRQTGTDTQYF.

At least ten counts were recorded for this clone. The sequence runs out 3 residues before the end of the CDR3; the remainder is reconstructed from the germline J gene. The V call is TRBV7-8, the J call TRBJ2-1; a possible D gene is TRBD1 (6 bases). Trimming left V 5 bases short and J 7 bases short, with 18 bases between. Germline V CDR1 and CDR2: SGHVS, FQNEAQ. The CDR3 is 15 amino acids. The sequenced part of the CDR3 DNA is TGTGCCAGCAGCCCATTCTCGGGACATCAGAATGAG. It is translated as CASSPFSGHQNE. The entire CDR3 protein is CASSPFSGHQNEQFF.

This clone was seen many times. The sequenced part of the CDR3 DNA is TGTGCCAGCCGTGACAGCACCTACAATGAG. Protein: CASRDSTYNE. The full CDR3 sequence reads CASRDSTYNEQFF. The rearrangement joins TRBV6-2 or TRBV6-3 to TRBJ2-1, with D possibly being TRBD1 (5 bases). The read stops 3 residues short of the end of the CDR3; the missing end is completed from the germline J gene. Trimming took 8 bases from V and 2 from J, leaving 10 bases between them. The germline V gene encodes CDR1 MNHEY and CDR2 SVGEGT. The CDR3 extends over 13 amino acids.

Many counts were recorded for this clone. The read finishes 3 residues shy of the CDR3 end, and the germline J gene is used to complete it. This chain connects TRBV19 to TRBJ1-1; D possibly corresponds to TRBD1 (6 bases). Germline CDR1 and CDR2: LNHDA and SQIVND (reference sequence). V was trimmed by 4 bases and J by 7 bases, leaving 16 bases between them. This CDR3 spans 14 amino acids. Here the CDR3 reads CASSTGTREVEAFF. The sequenced CDR3 bases are TGTGCCAGTAGTACGGGGACACGAGAAGTTGAA.

This clone was detected a few times. The read gets to within 3 residues of the CDR3 end, and the germline J gene fills in the rest. The genes are TRBV10-2 and TRBJ2-7; the D call may be TRBD1 or TRBD2 (5 bases each). CDR3 length: 16 amino acids. Germline V gives CDR1 WSHSY, CDR2 SAAADI. The V end lost 3 bases, the J end lost 4 bases, and 19 bases lay between the germline ends. The part of the CDR3 DNA that was read is TGCGCCAGCAGTGACACGGGCCGCAGAGGGGAGTACGAG. Its protein is CASSDTGRRGEYE. The CDR3, in full, reads CASSDTGRRGEYEQYF.

Concerning this clone: Read coverage stops 3 residues before the CDR3 terminus; the germline J gene supplies the remainder. V gene TRBV20-1 combines with J gene TRBJ2-1; 15 nucleotides align to TRBD2. V lost 0 bases, J lost 7 bases, and 1 base stayed unmatched. CDR3 size: 15 residues. Germline CDR1 DFQATT, CDR2 SNEGSKA (reference sequence). The part of the CDR3 DNA that was read is TGCAGTGCTAGAGATGGGACTAGCGGGAGGAATGAG. This sequence encodes CSARDGTSGRNE. The entire CDR3 protein is CSARDGTSGRNEQFF.

This clone was detected many times. The observed sequence ends 3 residues before the CDR3 terminus, with the missing tail filled in from the germline J gene. The rearrangement joins TRBV19 to TRBJ2-3; 13 positions match TRBD2. From germline, CDR1 is LNHDA and CDR2 SQIVND (reference sequence). The junction had 6 bases not matched to a gene; V was cut back by 9 bases and J by 6 bases. This CDR3 comprises 14 residues. Partial CDR3 DNA: TGTGCCAGCGGACTAGCGGGAGTGAGGGATACG. This encodes CASGLAGVRDT. The whole CDR3 protein is CASGLAGVRDTQYF.

This clone was recorded many times. The observed sequence ends 3 residues before the CDR3 terminus, with the missing tail filled in from the germline J gene. The chain carries TRBV20-1 and TRBJ2-7; 9 bases are a match to TRBD1. V gave up 5 bases and J gave up 3 bases; unmatched junction bases: 11. Germline V gene lookup returns CDR1 DFQATT and CDR2 SNEGSKA (reference sequence). CDR3 length: 15 amino acids. The CDR3 is CSAEDPGQGFYEQYF. The sequenced part of the CDR3 DNA is TGCAGTGCTGAAGACCCGGGACAGGGTTTCTACGAG.

This clone showed up many times. The read comes to an end 3 residues before the CDR3 does, leaving the germline J gene to fill in the end. This chain links TRBV18 with TRBJ2-5; 7 positions agree with TRBD2. Losses at the gene ends were 2 bases for V and 4 bases for J; bases not matched to a gene: 1. The CDR3 is made up of 13 amino acids. Looked up from germline, CDR1 is KGHSH and CDR2 is LQKENI. Incomplete CDR3 DNA: TGTGCCAGCTCACCAACGGGGGGAGAGACC. Translating gives CASSPTGGET. The whole CDR3 sequence reads CASSPTGGETQYF.

Many counts were recorded for this clone. The observed sequence ends 3 residues before the CDR3 terminus, with the missing tail filled in from the germline J gene. The chain couples TRBV18 to TRBJ2-2; TRBD2 agrees at 13 bases. The CDR3 contains 20 residues. Germline V gene lookup returns CDR1 KGHSH and CDR2 LQKENI. Germline trimming cut 1 base from V and 4 bases from J; bases unmatched to any gene: 12. The CDR3 sequence: CASSPLPGLAGAGSTGELFF. CDR3 bases read: TGTGCCAGCTCACCACTCCCAGGACTAGCGGGAGCGGGTAGCACCGGGGAG.

This clone was detected ten times or more. The read halts 3 residues ahead of the CDR3 end, with the missing end drawn from the germline J gene. This chain joins TRBV7-3 and TRBJ2-1, with TRBD2 matching over 8 bases. The CDR3 is 16 residues long. Per the germline V gene, CDR1 is SGHTA and CDR2 is FQGTGA. Trimming at V came to 5 bases and at J to 0 bases, leaving 6 bases not matched to a gene. CDR3 sequence reads: CASSGPGTSSYNEQFF. The CDR3 bases that were read are TGTGCCAGCAGCGGTCCGGGGACTAGCTCCTACAATGAG.

This clone appeared a few times. The read terminates 3 residues before the CDR3 end, so the remaining end is supplied by the germline J gene. This rearrangement joins TRBV18 to TRBJ1-1; D gene uncertain. The CDR3 totals 13 residues. CDR1 and CDR2 from the germline V gene are KGHSH and LQKENI. Trimming removed 3 bases at V and 1 base at J, with 6 bases between. CDR3 DNA (partial): TGTGCCAGCTCACCCCAGTCGAACACTGAA. Translation gives CASSPQSNTE. The whole CDR3 region reads CASSPQSNTEAFF.

Many counts were recorded for this clone. The CDR3 extends 3 residues past the end of the read, so its final part is completed from the germline J gene. This chain uses TRBV27 with TRBJ2-5; 16 bases line up with TRBD2. CDR1 MNHEY and CDR2 SMNVEV come from the germline V gene (reference sequence). J lost 5 bases, V lost 5 bases, and 2 bases had no gene match. CDR3 size: 15 residues. The covered CDR3 bases are TGTGCCAGCAGTCCGGGACTAGCGGGAGGGGAGACC. Translated, it gives CASSPGLAGGET. In full, the CDR3 reads CASSPGLAGGETQYF.

This clone was counted a few times. The read finishes 3 residues shy of the CDR3 end, and the germline J gene is used to complete it. The chain uses TRBV20-1 and TRBJ2-7, with TRBD2 identical over 11 bases. The CDR3 length is 16 residues. Germline lookup yields CDR1 DFQATT and CDR2 SNEGSKA (reference sequence). V lost 5 bases and J lost 4; bases outside the gene matches: 13. CDR3 DNA (partial): TGCAGTGCTGTCAGCCCTGGGACTAGCGGATTATACGAG. It yields the protein CSAVSPGTSGLYE. The full CDR3 protein reads CSAVSPGTSGLYEQYF.

This clone appeared many times. The read ends 3 residues before the CDR3 terminus; that terminus is restored from the germline J gene. The chain carries TRBV5-1 and TRBJ2-7; D not certain. The V and J ends lost 0 bases and 0 bases respectively, with 7 bases between them. The CDR3 extends over 14 amino acids. The germline V gene encodes CDR1 SGHRS and CDR2 YFSETQ. The CDR3 DNA, read in part, is TGCGCCAGCAGCTTGGAAGGTCACTCCTACGAG. Its translation is CASSLEGHSYE. The full CDR3 protein is CASSLEGHSYEQYF. Based on the CDR3 plus reference TRBV5-1 and TRBJ2-7, the full variable domain is KAGVTQTPRYLIKTRGQQVTLSCSPISGHRSVSWYQQTPGQGLQFLFEYFSETQRNKGNFPGRFSGRQFSNSRSEMNVSTLELGDSALYLCASSLEGHSYEQYFGPGTRLTVT.

This clone was seen ten or more times. The read gets to within 3 residues of the CDR3 end, and the germline J gene fills in the rest. This rearrangement joins TRBV4-1 to TRBJ2-5; TRBD2 matches 7 bases. Germline V CDR1 and CDR2: MGHRA, YSYEKL. V was clipped by 4 bases and J by 4 bases; unmatched bases: 9. CDR3 length: 15 residues. The DNA read from the CDR3 is TGCGCCAGCAGCCCCCTCGGCGGGGGAATAGAGACC. It is translated as CASSPLGGGIET. The full CDR3 protein reads CASSPLGGGIETQYF.

Many counts were recorded for this clone. The CDR3 sequence: CASSTTTQLHTPDTQYF. The CDR3 DNA, read in part, is TGTGCCAGCAGTACGACCACCCAACTACATACCCCAGATACG. This chain connects TRBV6-2 or TRBV6-3 to TRBJ2-3, with no clear D. The read terminates 3 residues before the CDR3 end, so the remaining end is supplied by the germline J gene. The CDR3 loop spans 17 amino acids. Trimming shortened V by 5 bases and J by 4 bases, and 22 bases separated the two germline ends. Germline V gene data show CDR1 as MNHEY and CDR2 as SVGEGT.

This clone was seen at least ten times. The read halts 3 residues ahead of the CDR3 end, with the missing end drawn from the germline J gene. The chain couples TRBV14 to TRBJ2-3; TRBD2 matches 8 bases. The germline CDR1 and CDR2 sequences are SGHDN and FVKESK. The V segment lost 8 bases and the J segment 6 bases; nucleotides outside the gene matches: 7. This CDR3 is 13 amino acids long. CDR3 DNA, as far as it was read: TGTGCCAGCGGCGCGGGAGGAGTGGATACG. As protein: CASGAGGVDT. The whole CDR3 sequence reads CASGAGGVDTQYF.

This clone was recorded a few times. The read terminates 3 residues ahead of where the CDR3 ends, so the germline J gene completes it. This chain links TRBV19 with TRBJ1-2; no clear D gene. Germline V lookup: CDR1 LNHDA, CDR2 SQIVND (reference sequence). This CDR3 is 17 amino acids long. CDR3 sequence reads: CASSIRNSAIAANDYTF. The DNA read from the CDR3 is TGTGCCAGTAGTATCCGCAATAGCGCAATAGCGGCCAATGAC. The entire variable domain, with the rest obtained from reference TRBV19 and TRBJ1-2, is as follows: DGGITQSPKYLFRKEGQNVTLSCEQNLNHDAMYWYRQDPGQGLRLIYYSQIVNDFQKGDIAEGYSVSREKKESFPLTVTSAQKNPTAFYLCASSIRNSAIAANDYTFGSGTRLTVV.

This clone was seen ten or more times. The read terminates 3 residues before the CDR3 end, so the remaining end is supplied by the germline J gene. The chain joins TRBV6-1 to TRBJ1-1; tentative D call: TRBD1 (6 bases). This CDR3 is built from 15 residues. Trimming shortened V by 1 base and J by 5 bases, and 14 bases separated the two germline ends. Germline lookup yields CDR1 MNHNS and CDR2 SASEGT. CDR3 protein: CASSEVNRDGTEAFF. The sequenced CDR3 bases are TGTGCCAGCAGTGAAGTGAACAGGGATGGAACTGAA.

The sample holds many counts of this clone. The read falls 3 residues short of the CDR3 end, and the missing part is taken from the germline J gene. The chain is built from TRBV4-1 and TRBJ2-1, with D possibly being TRBD2 (7 bases). CDR3 length: 16 amino acids. The germline CDR1 and CDR2 sequences are MGHRA and YSYEKL. V was pared by 8 bases and J by 2 bases, with 19 bases between. The CDR3 bases that were read are TGCGCCAGCGGGGGGGGCCCAGGGACTGCCTACAATGAG. This codes for CASGGGPGTAYNE. The CDR3 in its entirety is CASGGGPGTAYNEQFF.

At least ten counts were recorded for this clone. With the read ending 3 residues before the CDR3 end, the germline J gene is used to fill in that end. This chain connects TRBV28 to TRBJ2-7, with 7 bases matching TRBD1. Germline CDR1 MDHEN, CDR2 SYDVKM. The length of the CDR3 is 14 residues. V shed 5 bases, J shed 4 bases, and the junction held 8 bases outside the gene matches. Here the CDR3 reads CASSPGQSLYEQYF. The CDR3 DNA, read in part, is TGTGCCAGCAGTCCGGGACAGAGTCTATACGAG.

This clone appeared many times. CDR3: CSASTGDSTDTQYF. CDR3 DNA, as far as it was read: TGCAGTGCTTCGACAGGAGACAGCACAGATACG. The chain joins TRBV20-1 to TRBJ2-3, with D possibly being TRBD1 (6 bases). With the read ending 3 residues before the CDR3 end, the germline J gene is used to fill in that end. The CDR3 has 14 residues. Trimming left V 5 bases short and J 0 bases short, with 12 bases between. Germline-derived CDR1 and CDR2 are DFQATT and SNEGSKA (reference sequence).

The sequenced CDR3 bases are TGTGCCAGAAGCTCGCAACATGGACTAGCGGGAGGGTATGGGACAGATACG. Encoded protein: CARSSQHGLAGGYGTDT. In full, the CDR3 reads CARSSQHGLAGGYGTDTQYF. The chain has TRBV5-3 and TRBJ2-3; 15 bases agree with TRBD2. The missing CDR3 end, 3 residues past where the read stops, is filled in from the germline J gene. TRBV5-3 is treated as an ORF (open reading frame) with a function not yet certain. This CDR3 has 20 residues. V trimming: 3 bases; J trimming: 3 bases; junction bases outside the gene matches: 14.

This clone was picked up many times. The missing CDR3 end, 3 residues past where the read stops, is filled in from the germline J gene. This chain joins TRBV20-1 and TRBJ1-2; possibly TRBD1 for D (5 bases). From germline, CDR1 is DFQATT and CDR2 SNEGSKA (reference sequence). V shed 0 bases and J shed 0 bases, with 14 bases lying between them. The CDR3 is 16 amino acids. The CDR3 here is CSARDESWGANYGYTF. The sequenced part of the CDR3 DNA is TGCAGTGCTAGAGATGAAAGTTGGGGGGCTAACTATGGC.

In its sample, this clone was seen many times. The CDR3 end is not reached by the read, which stops 3 residues before it; the germline J gene fills it in. The sample contains more than one DNA sequence encoding this CDR3. The chain combines TRBV29-1 with TRBJ2-3; 7 positions agree with TRBD1. The trim removed 6 bases at V and 1 base at J, leaving 4 bases unmatched. Germline values: CDR1 SQVTM, CDR2 ANQGSEA. The CDR3 is 13 residues long. The sequenced part of the CDR3 DNA is TGCAGCGTGCGACAGGGAGGCACAGATACG. Translating gives CSVRQGGTDT. The full CDR3 reads CSVRQGGTDTQYF.

The table lists this clone with many counts. The CDR3 extends 3 residues past the end of the read, so its final part is completed from the germline J gene. The chain recombines TRBV5-1 with TRBJ2-7; 11 bases are a match to TRBD2. Trimming removed 6 bases from V and 5 bases from J; junction bases left unmatched: 19. The CDR3 is made up of 18 amino acids. Germline V gene sequence: CDR1 SGHRS, CDR2 YFSETQ. The sequenced part of the CDR3 DNA is TGCGCCAGCACCTTAGGTACTAGCGGGAGACGAAAAGGGAACGAG. Translation: CASTLGTSGRRKGNE. In full, the CDR3 reads CASTLGTSGRRKGNEQYF.

This clone was observed at least ten times. Coverage ceases 3 residues before the CDR3 finishes, and the germline J gene fills in the end. This chain connects TRBV19 to TRBJ2-1, with TRBD2 identical over 7 bases. V lost 5 bases and J lost 9; bases outside the gene matches: 10. The germline V gene has CDR1 LNHDA and CDR2 SQIVND (reference sequence). The CDR3 is 14 residues long. The sequenced part of the CDR3 DNA is TGTGCCAGTAGTCCCCGGACTAGAGGGTCTGAG. Its translation is CASSPRTRGSE. The entire CDR3 protein is CASSPRTRGSEQFF.